Each of the 16 T cell receptor beta chains below was sequenced from the same sample in a study of T cell changes during pregnancy in multiple sclerosis (dated by TCRdb to about 2019). The receptor library was made with the immunoSEQ multiplex PCR assay. The table was pulled from immuneACCESS by TCRdb, which kept in-frame rearrangements only. Such tables lose some clones; where checked, under half of the loss comes from unresolved V genes, and the rest has no known cause. The sample table holds some 64,000 clones, of which 90% were seen once. The ten largest account for roughly 2.2% of the sample. This specimen was peripheral blood, taken in the second trimester of pregnancy. The source is a female donor in good health, enrolled as a control in a pregnancy study.

This rearrangement joins TRBV19 to TRBJ1-2, with D hard to call. The CDR3 has 15 residues. V lost 11 bases, J lost 2 bases, and 21 bases lay in between. From germline, CDR1 is LNHDA and CDR2 SQIVND (reference sequence). CDR3 sequence: CASGPGTISNYGYTF. The CDR3 nucleotides are TGTGCCTCCGGCCCGGGAACGATTTCGAACTATGGCTACACCTTC.

This rearrangement joins TRBV7-2 to TRBJ1-2, with a possible D match to TRBD1 (5 bases). The CDR3 loop spans 18 amino acids. Looked up from germline, CDR1 is SGHTA and CDR2 is FQGNSA. V was clipped by 1 base and J by 4 bases, with 22 bases between them. CDR3 sequence: CASSLGRTLTKGIYGYTF. The CDR3, as DNA: TGTGCCAGCAGCTTAGGGCGTACACTGACAAAGGGGATCTATGGCTACACCTTC.

This chain joins TRBV5-1 and TRBJ2-3, with TRBD2 matching 12 bases. This CDR3 has 18 amino acids. Germline V lookup: CDR1 SGHRS, CDR2 YFSETQ. Trimming removed 3 bases from V and 0 bases from J; junction bases left unmatched: 8. The DNA for the CDR3 is TGCGCCAGCAGCTCCCTAGCGGGAGGGCTTCCTAGCACAGATACGCAGTATTTT. It is translated as CASSSLAGGLPSTDTQYF.

The chain joins TRBV30 to TRBJ1-2; 7 bases fit TRBD1. Germline CDR1 and CDR2: GTSNPN and SVGIG (reference sequence). This CDR3 spans 13 amino acids. Unmatched junction bases numbered 7, after V lost 2 bases and J lost 7 bases. CDR3 DNA: TGTGCCTGGAGTCCCCGACAGGGTGGTGGCTACACCTTC. It specifies CAWSPRQGGGYTF.

This chain uses TRBV29-1 with TRBJ1-3; D is unresolved. Germline CDR1 SQVTM, CDR2 ANQGSEA. V lost 7 bases to trimming and J lost 0 bases, with 10 bases between them. The CDR3 is made up of 13 amino acids. The CDR3, as DNA: TGCAGCGCTTACAGAAACTCTGGAAACACCATATATTTT. Protein product: CSAYRNSGNTIYF.

This clone was counted only a few times. The chain couples TRBV6-6 to TRBJ1-1, with TRBD1 matching 9 bases. CDR1 and CDR2 (germline): MNHNY, SVGAGI (reference sequence). The CDR3 loop spans 15 amino acids. The V gene end was trimmed by 5 bases and the J gene end by 1 base; junction bases not matched to a gene: 5. The CDR3 nucleotides are TGTGCCAGCAGTAAAGAGGGACAGGGGAACACTGAAGCTTTCTTT. This translates into CASSKEGQGNTEAFF.

The CDR3 nucleotides are TGCGCCAGCAGCCAAGCAGAGGGGGCAGCCCAAGAGACCCAGTACTTC. Its protein product is CASSQAEGAAQETQYF. The chain uses TRBV4-1 and TRBJ2-5; 7 nucleotides align to TRBD1. Germline trimming cut 1 base from V and 1 base from J; bases unmatched to any gene: 6. The germline V gene has CDR1 MGHRA and CDR2 YSYEKL. The length of the CDR3 is 16 residues.

A single count supports this clone. This chain joins TRBV6-1 and TRBJ2-3, with TRBD2 as a possible D gene (5 bases). V lost 10 bases and J lost 4, with 15 bases in between. The CDR3 extends over 13 amino acids. CDR1 and CDR2 (germline): MNHNS, SASEGT. The CDR3: CATSWTAADTQYF. For the CDR3, the DNA is TGTGCCACCTCATGGACTGCCGCAGATACGCAGTATTTT.

This clone was counted a single time. CDR3 protein: CASSSGGAGTYGYTF. DNA for the CDR3: TGTGCCAGCAGCTCAGGAGGCGCAGGAACCTATGGCTACACCTTC. This chain links TRBV11-1 with TRBJ1-2; D not resolved. This CDR3 has 15 residues. Looked up from germline, CDR1 is SGHAT and CDR2 is FQDESV (reference sequence). Trimming took off 4 bases at V and 4 bases at J, with 16 bases between the two ends.

The chain is built from TRBV14 and TRBJ1-5; D remains ambiguous. Germline assignment: CDR1 SGHDN and CDR2 FVKESK. The CDR3 consists of 13 residues. V was pared by 0 bases and J by 6 bases, with 6 bases between. The CDR3 sequence: CASSQERGQPQHF. The CDR3 nucleotides are TGTGCCAGCAGCCAAGAGCGGGGTCAGCCCCAGCATTTT.

CDR3 sequence: CASSPPRRETQYF. As DNA, the CDR3 is TGTGCCAGCAGCCCCCCCCGGAGAGAGACCCAGTACTTC. The gene calls are TRBV7-9 and TRBJ2-5; D is uncertain. Germline V CDR1 and CDR2: SEHNR, FQNEAQ (reference sequence). V was clipped by 5 bases and J by 4 bases, with 11 bases between them. The CDR3 sequence is 13 residues long.

The chain carries TRBV10-3 and TRBJ2-2, with 11 bases that match TRBD2. CDR3 size: 17 residues. V dropped 3 bases and J dropped 4; count of bases not matched to a gene: 7. Looked up from germline, CDR1 is ENHRY and CDR2 is SYGVKD. CDR3 DNA: TGTGCCATCAGTGATCCGCCGGGACTAGCGGCCACCGGGGAGCTGTTTTTT. It is translated as CAISDPPGLAATGELFF.

The V gene is TRBV5-4, the J gene TRBJ2-2, with D unresolved. The CDR3 totals 14 residues. Looked up from germline, CDR1 is SGHNT and CDR2 is YYREEE (reference sequence). V lost 2 bases to trimming and J lost 8 bases, with 13 bases between them. The CDR3 region has the DNA TGTGCCAGCAGCTTATCTCATGAACGGGGGGAGCTGTTTTTT. Translation gives CASSLSHERGELFF.

The gene calls are TRBV6-1 and TRBJ2-7, with 8 bases aligning to TRBD1. CDR3 length: 15 residues. Germline V gene data show CDR1 as MNHNS and CDR2 as SASEGT. Trimming removed 4 bases from V and 5 bases from J; junction bases left unmatched: 10. The CDR3 protein is CASSVDRGHANEQYF. The DNA for the CDR3 is TGTGCCAGCAGTGTCGACAGGGGTCATGCGAACGAGCAGTACTTC.

This clone was picked up one time. The gene calls are TRBV5-1 and TRBJ2-1; TRBD1 aligns across 7 bases. V lost 3 bases, J lost 5 bases, and 11 bases stayed unmatched. This CDR3 contains 16 residues. CDR1 SGHRS and CDR2 YFSETQ come from the germline V gene. DNA of the CDR3: TGCGCCAGCAGCTCCACCCCACAGGGGTGGAACAATGAGCAGTTCTTC. Protein sequence: CASSSTPQGWNNEQFF. Combining the CDR3 with reference TRBV5-1 and TRBJ2-1 gives the whole variable domain KAGVTQTPRYLIKTRGQQVTLSCSPISGHRSVSWYQQTPGQGLQFLFEYFSETQRNKGNFPGRFSGRQFSNSRSEMNVSTLELGDSALYLCASSSTPQGWNNEQFFGPGTRLTVL.

The J gene is TRBJ1-3, the V gene TRBV6-5; 8 bases are shared with TRBD1. CDR1 is MNHEY, CDR2 SVGAGI, per germline. V dropped 5 bases and J dropped 4; count of bases not matched to a gene: 4. This CDR3 spans 14 amino acids. The CDR3 nucleotides read TGTGCCAGCAGTCGACAGGGGTTGGGAAACACCATATATTTT. Protein sequence: CASSRQGLGNTIYF.